Below are 26 T cell receptor beta chains sequenced from a single sample in a study of T cell clonotyping in hematopoietic cell transplantation. This sample's time point: recipient sample about 28 days before transplant, after cytoreduction. The data were produced by immunoSEQ multiplex PCR, yet TCRdb's version contains in-frame clones alone and is incomplete. The sample has thousands of clones, 75% to 85% seen once. Specimen: peripheral blood mononuclear cells, collected before stem cell transplant. The receptors originated from a woman between 45 and 65 years old with acute myeloid leukemia. Some clones in this sample may be carry-over from other donors' samples.

This chain uses TRBV19 with TRBJ2-1; 8 nucleotides agree with TRBD2. The germline V gene has CDR1 LNHDA and CDR2 SQIVND (reference sequence). This CDR3 has 15 residues. J lost 6 bases, V lost 3 bases, and 7 bases had no gene match. The CDR3: CASSIGGLGSNEQFF. The CDR3 nucleotides are TGTGCCAGTAGTATTGGGGGACTAGGCTCCAATGAGCAGTTCTTC.

The chain is built from TRBV5-1 and TRBJ2-3, with 9 bases matching TRBD2. V dropped 2 bases and J dropped 2; count of bases not matched to a gene: 9. CDR3 size: 17 residues. Germline V lookup: CDR1 SGHRS, CDR2 YFSETQ. The CDR3 DNA is TGCGCCAGCAGCTTTCGTGGAGCGGGGGGTACCACAGATACGCAGTATTTT. It encodes CASSFRGAGGTTDTQYF.

The gene calls are TRBV5-6 and TRBJ1-3, with D hard to call. This CDR3 contains 14 residues. The V and J ends lost 0 bases and 9 bases respectively, with 13 bases between them. From germline, CDR1 is SGHDT and CDR2 YYEEEE. The CDR3: CASSLDAGISTIYF. CDR3 coding DNA: TGTGCCAGCAGCTTGGATGCGGGTATCAGCACCATATATTTT.

This chain joins TRBV7-2 and TRBJ2-1, with 11 bases fitting TRBD2. CDR1 is SGHTA and CDR2 is FQGNSA in the germline V gene. J lost 4 bases, V lost 1 base, and 12 bases had no gene match. The CDR3 totals 19 residues. Here the CDR3 DNA reads TGTGCCAGCAGCTTAGTTACCCTAGCGGGAGGCCTCGGGTACAATGAGCAGTTCTTC. It encodes CASSLVTLAGGLGYNEQFF.

This clone showed up just a few times. The chain recombines TRBV11-2 with TRBJ1-2; D gene ambiguous. Germline lookup yields CDR1 SGHAT and CDR2 FQNNGV. The CDR3 is made up of 16 amino acids. Trimming took off 5 bases at V and 7 bases at J, with 23 bases between the two ends. The CDR3 sequence: CASSQRVSGGWGGYTF. Written as DNA, the CDR3 is TGTGCCAGCAGCCAGAGGGTCTCGGGAGGGTGGGGTGGCTACACCTTC.

The chain recombines TRBV7-3 with TRBJ2-3; D call uncertain. V was shortened by 5 bases and J by 1 base, with 10 bases between the two germline ends. CDR1 and CDR2 (germline): SGHTA, FQGTGA. The CDR3 totals 14 residues. The CDR3 coding sequence is TGTGCCAGCAGCAAGGGTCAACGCACAGATACGCAGTATTTT. As protein: CASSKGQRTDTQYF. Using reference TRBV7-3 and TRBJ2-3 for the parts outside the CDR3, the full variable domain is GAGVSQTPSNKVTEKGKYVELRCDPISGHTALYWYRQSLGQGPEFLIYFQGTGAADDSGLPNDRFFAVRPEGSVSTLKIQRTERGDSAVYLCASSKGQRTDTQYFGPGTRLTVL.

This chain connects TRBV6-5 to TRBJ2-7; 9 bases agree with TRBD1. Trimming at V came to 4 bases and at J to 1 base, leaving 5 bases not matched to a gene. CDR1 is MNHEY, CDR2 SVGAGI, per germline. The CDR3 totals 15 residues. The CDR3 is CASSLGGTGSYEQYF. The CDR3, as DNA: TGTGCCAGCAGTTTAGGGGGGACAGGGTCCTACGAGCAGTACTTC.

On this clone: The same CDR3 also results from other DNA sequences found in this sample. The chain uses TRBV2 and TRBJ2-5; 9 positions agree with TRBD2. The CDR3 totals 14 residues. Per germline, CDR1 SNHLY and CDR2 FYNNEI. The trim removed 6 bases at V and 1 base at J, leaving 3 bases unmatched. CDR3 coding DNA: TGTGCCAGCAGCGTAGCGGGGGTCCAAGAGACCCAGTACTTC. This gives the protein CASSVAGVQETQYF.

V and J are TRBV13 and TRBJ2-1, with 9 bases that match TRBD2. Trimming at V came to 3 bases and at J to 4 bases, leaving 1 base not matched to a gene. CDR3 length equals 14 residues. Germline assignment: CDR1 PRHDT and CDR2 FYEKMQ (reference sequence). The CDR3 loop reads CASSLRGGYNEQFF. For the CDR3, the DNA is TGTGCCAGCAGCTTGCGGGGGGGTTACAATGAGCAGTTCTTC.

The chain recombines TRBV9 with TRBJ2-7, with no clear D. This CDR3 spans 14 amino acids. Germline CDR1 reads SGDLS; CDR2 reads YYNGEE. Trimming took off 0 bases at V and 2 bases at J, with 9 bases between the two ends. The DNA for the CDR3 is TGTGCCAGCAGCGTAGGCCCGCGAGCCTACGAGCAGTACTTC. This encodes CASSVGPRAYEQYF. Supplemented by reference TRBV9 and TRBJ2-7, the full variable domain reads DSGVTQTPKHLITATGQRVTLRCSPRSGDLSVYWYQQSLDQGLQFLIQYYNGEERAKGNILERFSAQQFPDLHSELNLSSLELGDSALYFCASSVGPRAYEQYFGPGTRLTVT.

The chain links TRBV5-1 to TRBJ1-2; D gene unclear. Trimming cost V 4 bases and J 3 bases, with 19 bases left between them. Looked up from germline, CDR1 is SGHRS and CDR2 is YFSETQ. The CDR3 sequence is 16 residues long. CDR3 sequence reads: CASSPLANEVHYGYTF. The DNA for the CDR3 is TGCGCCAGCAGCCCACTGGCTAATGAAGTCCACTATGGCTACACCTTC. Full variable domain (outside the CDR3, taken from reference TRBV5-1 and TRBJ1-2): KAGVTQTPRYLIKTRGQQVTLSCSPISGHRSVSWYQQTPGQGLQFLFEYFSETQRNKGNFPGRFSGRQFSNSRSEMNVSTLELGDSALYLCASSPLANEVHYGYTFGSGTRLTVV.

The chain joins TRBV30 to TRBJ1-4; D is ambiguous. The CDR3 runs 16 residues. CDR1 and CDR2 from the germline V gene are GTSNPN and SVGIG (reference sequence). V lost 2 bases and J lost 5, with 18 bases in between. The CDR3: CAWSSRSALLNEKLFF. In nucleotides, the CDR3 is TGTGCCTGGAGTTCGAGGTCGGCACTATTGAATGAAAAACTGTTTTTT.

The chain links TRBV11-3 to TRBJ1-6; D is ambiguous. The CDR3 runs to 13 residues. Trimming left V 8 bases short and J 7 bases short, with 12 bases between. In germline, CDR1 is SGHNT, CDR2 YENEEA. As DNA, the CDR3 is TGTGCCAGCTCACGGCGGGTCAATTCACCCCTCCACTTT. Its protein is CASSRRVNSPLHF.

This clone was counted once. The CDR3 DNA follows: TGTGCCAGCAGCTTAGCCCGGACTAGCGGGAGGTCTGGTGAGCAGTTCTTC. This translates into CASSLARTSGRSGEQFF. The chain carries TRBV11-2 and TRBJ2-1; 14 nucleotides agree with TRBD2. CDR1 is SGHAT, CDR2 FQNNGV, per germline. The CDR3 sequence is 17 residues long. With V trimmed by 1 base and J by 9 bases, 8 bases remained unmatched.

The chain combines TRBV4-1 with TRBJ2-1, with 10 bases lining up with TRBD1. Germline V gives CDR1 MGHRA, CDR2 YSYEKL. With V trimmed by 0 bases and J by 8 bases, 10 bases remained unmatched. This CDR3 region has 17 residues. The CDR3 here is CASSQDPTGGAVDEQFF. The CDR3 DNA follows: TGCGCCAGCAGCCAAGACCCGACAGGGGGCGCCGTCGATGAGCAGTTCTTC.

J is TRBJ2-1 and V is TRBV19; TRBD1 agrees at 9 bases. CDR1 and CDR2 from the germline V gene are LNHDA and SQIVND (reference sequence). The CDR3 spans 14 residues. V shed 5 bases and J 6 bases; nucleotides not matched to a gene: 5. CDR3 bases: TGTGCCAGTAGTGCCCCGGGACAGGGCAATGAGCAGTTCTTC. Translation gives CASSAPGQGNEQFF. The full variable domain, with the rest looked up from reference TRBV19 and TRBJ2-1, is DGGITQSPKYLFRKEGQNVTLSCEQNLNHDAMYWYRQDPGQGLRLIYYSQIVNDFQKGDIAEGYSVSREKKESFPLTVTSAQKNPTAFYLCASSAPGQGNEQFFGPGTRLTVL.

V and J are TRBV6-1 and TRBJ1-6; D not certain. Germline V gene sequence: CDR1 MNHNS, CDR2 SASEGT. The V end was cut by 7 bases, the J end by 8 bases, with 12 bases between. CDR3 length equals 13 residues. The CDR3 spells CASTILGDSPLHF. As DNA, the CDR3 is TGTGCCAGCACCATCCTTGGGGATTCACCCCTCCACTTT.

J is TRBJ1-1 and V is TRBV10-2; 10 nucleotides match TRBD1. Germline CDR1 reads WSHSY; CDR2 reads SAAADI. The trim removed 6 bases at V and 4 bases at J, leaving 8 bases unmatched. The CDR3 sequence is 15 residues long. This CDR3 is CASSPRTGGITEAFF. Here the CDR3 DNA reads TGCGCCAGCAGCCCCCGGACAGGGGGAATCACTGAAGCTTTCTTT.

As DNA, the CDR3 is TGTGCCAGCAGCTTTGGACGGGGGGATGGCTATGGCTACACCTTC. Translating it yields CASSFGRGDGYGYTF. The gene calls are TRBV5-6 and TRBJ1-2; tentative D call: TRBD1 (5 bases). Germline V CDR1 and CDR2: SGHDT, YYEEEE. V was clipped by 2 bases and J by 4 bases, with 15 bases between them. The CDR3 has 15 amino acids.

The chain couples TRBV19 to TRBJ2-2; D is possibly TRBD2 (5 bases). CDR1 LNHDA and CDR2 SQIVND come from the germline V gene (reference sequence). Trimming cost V 5 bases and J 4 bases, with 14 bases left between them. This CDR3 contains 15 residues. CDR3: CASSSEGILTGELFF. For the CDR3, the DNA is TGTGCCAGTAGTTCAGAGGGCATCCTCACCGGGGAGCTGTTTTTT.

This rearrangement joins TRBV6-1 to TRBJ1-5; D not resolved. The CDR3 has 12 residues. The germline V gene encodes CDR1 MNHNS and CDR2 SASEGT. V gave up 2 bases and J gave up 7 bases, with 6 bases separating them. CDR3 sequence reads: CASSEKTQPQHF. CDR3 coding DNA: TGTGCCAGCAGTGAAAAAACCCAGCCCCAGCATTTT.

The rearrangement links TRBV27 to TRBJ2-2; TRBD2 matches at 8 bases. The CDR3 is 15 amino acids. Germline V CDR1 and CDR2: MNHEY, SMNVEV (reference sequence). Trimming cost V 4 bases and J 3 bases; bases outside gene matches: 4. In nucleotides, the CDR3 is TGTGCCAGCAGTTCAGCGGGGGCCTACACCGGGGAGCTGTTTTTT. As protein: CASSSAGAYTGELFF.

V and J are TRBV15 and TRBJ1-4, with 8 bases identical to TRBD1. CDR3 size: 15 residues. The V gene end was trimmed by 4 bases and the J gene end by 7 bases; junction bases not matched to a gene: 8. Germline V gene lookup returns CDR1 LNHNV and CDR2 YYDKDF (reference sequence). The CDR3, as DNA: TGTGCCACCAGCAAACGGACAGGGACGGCTGAAAAACTGTTTTTT. Its translation is CATSKRTGTAEKLFF. Full variable domain (remainder filled in from reference TRBV15 and TRBJ1-4): DAMVIQNPRYQVTQFGKPVTLSCSQTLNHNVMYWYQQKSSQAPKLLFHYYDKDFNNEADTPDNFQSRRPNTSFCFLDIRSPGLGDTAMYLCATSKRTGTAEKLFFGSGTQLSVL.

The rearrangement uses TRBV12-2 and TRBJ1-1. TRBV12-2 is a listed pseudogene. The CDR3 runs to 15 residues. CDR3 in amino acids: CASRWEGVMNTEAFF. In DNA form, the CDR3 reads TGTGCAAGTCGCTGGGAGGGTGTGATGAACACTGAAGCTTTCTTT.

This chain uses TRBV4-3 with TRBJ1-3, with a possible D match to TRBD1 (5 bases). The V end was cut by 1 base, the J end by 0 bases, with 10 bases between. In germline, CDR1 is LGHNA, CDR2 YSLEER. This CDR3 contains 16 residues. The DNA for the CDR3 is TGCGCCAGCAGCCAAGTGCGGGGGGTCTCTGGAAACACCATATATTTT. Its translation: CASSQVRGVSGNTIYF.

The chain links TRBV19 to TRBJ2-1; 7 nucleotides match TRBD2. Germline CDR1 reads LNHDA; CDR2 reads SQIVND (reference sequence). With V trimmed by 7 bases and J by 3 bases, 9 bases remained unmatched. The CDR3 has 15 amino acids. This CDR3 reads CASTLSGPSYNEQFF. The CDR3 DNA sequence: TGTGCCAGTACTCTTAGCGGGCCTAGCTACAATGAGCAGTTCTTC.